This TCR beta chain is drawn from a study of shared clonotypes between healthy human individuals. Note on this clone: The antigen remains unidentified.

The naive CD8 subset, CD45RO-negative cells positively selected for CCR7, excluded terminally differentiated effector memory CD45RA+ cells. The donor cohort consisted entirely of Caucasian adults residing in Nashville, Tennessee. The authors' processing: Junction-only sequences produced by ImmunoSEQ had no quality scores, so filtering differed. Repertoires were generated with immunoSEQ multiplex PCR, while TCRdb's copy carries only in-frame clones and drops some. Clone size and V and J calls were adopted from that table, with D and trimming inferred from the DNA. Altogether about 2,200,000 clones are present, about 92% being singletons, with the ten largest covering under 2%. CDR1 and CDR2 (germline): MDHEN, SYDVKM. This CDR3 is 15 amino acids long. V gave up 4 bases and J gave up 3 bases; unmatched junction bases: 6. Regarding the study as a whole: In general, naive subsets displayed greater estimated richness than memory subsets did.

The receptor's source is a man aged 18 to 30 in good health. Some clones in this sample may be carry-over from other donors' samples. The chain recombines TRBV28 with TRBJ2-1; the match to TRBD2 covers 7 bases. Sequencing was done on a sample of naive CD8+ T cells from PBMCs. In DNA, the CDR3 is TGTGCCAGCAGTTCTCTCGGCGGGAGCTACAATGAGCAGTTCTTC. Translating gives CASSSLGGSYNEQFF.